This T cell receptor (beta chain) was identified during a study of T cell responses to AZD1222 COVID-19 vaccine. Worth noting for this clone: Its specificity is not known.

General study results and limits: Among those given AZD1222, only 6 or 7 were seropositive at baseline. Sampled repertoires all dated from after the peak T cell response. CD4 TCRs linked to vaccination spanned spike, dominating at 160-218 and 743-854. White British people made up most donors, females outnumbered males, and clonal diversity was possibly underestimated.

The V end lost 0 bases, the J end lost 5 bases, and 13 bases lay between the germline ends. Germline CDR1 and CDR2: LGHDT and YNNKEL (reference sequence). This CDR3 comprises 15 residues. Libraries were prepared by immunoSEQ multiplex PCR; TCRdb keeps only in-frame clonotypes and omits some of them. The data contain 90,000 to 110,000 clones, approximately 86% of them singletons. This rearrangement joins TRBV3-1 (or the pseudogene TRBV3-2) to TRBJ1-2; the D gene is possibly TRBD1 (6 bases). The receptor comes from an adult in good health. Sample: peripheral blood, taken on day 0 of MenACWY control vaccination. CDR3 DNA sequence: TGTGCCAGCAGCCAAGATGGGGGGGCGGAGTATGGCTACACCTTC. Amino acid sequence: CASSQDGGAEYGYTF.